These 28 T cell receptor beta chains were sequenced from one sample in a study of graft-versus-host responses after intestinal transplantation. Their cognate antigens are unknown. The data were produced by immunoSEQ multiplex PCR, yet TCRdb's version contains in-frame clones alone and is incomplete. The profile shows around 110,000 clones, around nine tenths of them singletons. The sample in question was unstimulated CD4+ T cells sorted from spleen or lymph node cells, obtained before intestinal transplant. The origin of the receptors is a human donor who received an intestinal transplant.

The chain links TRBV23-1 to TRBJ1-4, with unresolved D. TRBV23-1 is classed as an ORF, of uncertain function. This CDR3 contains 14 residues. Trimming took 2 bases from V and 0 from J, leaving 4 bases between them. CDR3 nucleotides: TGCGCCAGCAGTCAACATGCAACTAATGAAAAACTGTTTTTT. This translates into CASSQHATNEKLFF.

The rearrangement links TRBV19 to TRBJ1-1; 7 nucleotides match TRBD1. J was trimmed by 2 bases and V by 5 bases; bases with no gene match: 11. This CDR3 contains 16 residues. Per the germline V gene, CDR1 is LNHDA and CDR2 is SQIVND (reference sequence). The CDR3 nucleotides are TGTGCCAGTAGTTTCAACAGGGGACAGCCCAACACTGAAGCTTTCTTT. Its protein is CASSFNRGQPNTEAFF.

The chain is built from TRBV6-5 and TRBJ1-4; no clear D. This CDR3 has 16 residues. Germline lookup yields CDR1 MNHEY and CDR2 SVGAGI. Trimming cost V 0 bases and J 8 bases, with 16 bases left between them. CDR3 DNA: TGTGCCAGCAGTTACTCGGAGGGTCCCAAGAGAGAAAAACTGTTTTTT. Its protein product is CASSYSEGPKREKLFF.

The chain is built from TRBV30 and TRBJ1-1, with D maybe TRBD1 (6 bases). The germline V and J ends were trimmed by 2 bases and 3 bases, with 10 bases remaining between them. CDR3 length equals 13 residues. Germline CDR1 reads GTSNPN; CDR2 reads SVGIG (reference sequence). The DNA for the CDR3 is TGTGCCTGGAGTAAACAGGGAGACACTGAAGCTTTCTTT. Translated: CAWSKQGDTEAFF.

The J gene is TRBJ1-2, the V gene TRBV5-6; D is possibly TRBD1 (5 bases). V gave up 4 bases and J gave up 5 bases, with 9 bases separating them. Germline V gene lookup returns CDR1 SGHDT and CDR2 YYEEEE. The CDR3 is made up of 12 amino acids. The CDR3 sequence is CASSPRQYGYTF. CDR3 DNA: TGTGCCAGCAGCCCCCGACAGTATGGCTACACCTTC.

This clone was counted only a few times. CDR3 protein: CASSPQGQGEKSGYTF. The CDR3 nucleotides read TGCGCCAGCAGCCCCCAGGGACAGGGCGAGAAATCTGGCTACACCTTC. The chain couples TRBV5-1 to TRBJ1-2; 9 positions match TRBD1. V gave up 4 bases and J gave up 7 bases; unmatched junction bases: 14. CDR3 length: 16 amino acids. Germline assignment: CDR1 SGHRS and CDR2 YFSETQ. The whole variable domain, remainder taken from reference TRBV5-1 and TRBJ1-2, is KAGVTQTPRYLIKTRGQQVTLSCSPISGHRSVSWYQQTPGQGLQFLFEYFSETQRNKGNFPGRFSGRQFSNSRSEMNVSTLELGDSALYLCASSPQGQGEKSGYTFGSGTRLTVV.

The CDR3 DNA reads as TGCGCCAGCAGCGCGGGCGACAATGAAAAACTGTTTTTT. Translated: CASSAGDNEKLFF. The genes are TRBV5-1 and TRBJ1-4; D is unresolved. V lost 4 bases and J 5 bases, leaving 9 bases between the germline ends. The CDR3 covers 13 residues. The germline V gene has CDR1 SGHRS and CDR2 YFSETQ.

The genes are TRBV7-9 and TRBJ2-2; 12 bases match TRBD1. CDR3 length equals 16 residues. Per the germline V gene, CDR1 is SEHNR and CDR2 is FQNEAQ (reference sequence). Trimming at V came to 0 bases and at J to 6 bases, leaving 2 bases not matched to a gene. The CDR3 region has the DNA TGTGCCAGCAGCTTAGCCGGGACAGGGGGCCCCGGGGAGCTGTTTTTT. This gives the protein CASSLAGTGGPGELFF.

The chain combines TRBV6-5 with TRBJ2-7, with 16 bases matching TRBD2. Looked up from germline, CDR1 is MNHEY and CDR2 is SVGAGI. This CDR3 has 15 residues. Trimming cost V 6 bases and J 7 bases; bases outside gene matches: 6. The CDR3 protein is CASRKGLAGGREQYF. The CDR3 DNA follows: TGTGCCAGCAGAAAGGGACTAGCGGGAGGGCGGGAGCAGTACTTC.

DNA of the CDR3: TGTGCCAGCCGCCCCGGGCCGGGACACCCTACTGGCAATCAGCCCCAGCATTTT. Translated: CASRPGPGHPTGNQPQHF. This chain links TRBV27 with TRBJ1-5; tentatively, D is TRBD1 (6 bases). V was shortened by 8 bases and J by 2 bases, with 25 bases between the two germline ends. Germline CDR1 is MNHEY and CDR2 is SMNVEV (reference sequence). This CDR3 has 18 amino acids.

The chain links TRBV7-2 to TRBJ2-2; D uncertain. Trimming removed 7 bases from V and 9 bases from J, with 9 bases in between. The CDR3 loop spans 11 amino acids. Germline V gives CDR1 SGHTA, CDR2 FQGNSA. CDR3 amino acids: CASTPRWELFF. CDR3 nucleotide sequence: TGTGCCAGCACCCCCCGGTGGGAGCTGTTTTTT.

J is TRBJ1-5 and V is TRBV21-1; the table calls TRBD1, which could not be checked here. TRBV21-1 is tagged as a pseudogene. The CDR3 is 18 amino acids. The DNA of the CDR3 is TGTGCCAGCAGCAAATCGGGACAGGGGGATGTCTGCAATCAGCCCCAGCATTTT. It yields the protein CASSKSGQGDVCNQPQHF.

The chain links TRBV6-4 to TRBJ1-1; 11 bases fit TRBD1. The V and J ends lost 11 bases and 4 bases, in that order; junction bases with no gene match: 6. Germline lookup yields CDR1 MRHNA and CDR2 SNTAGT. CDR3 length: 13 residues. The CDR3 sequence: CARRGTGGTEAFF. CDR3 nucleotide sequence: TGTGCCCGACGGGGGACAGGGGGCACTGAAGCTTTCTTT.

The chain uses TRBV6-1 and TRBJ2-5, with 7 nucleotides matching TRBD1. The CDR3 has 13 residues. In germline, CDR1 is MNHNS, CDR2 SASEGT. Germline trimming cut 6 bases from V and 5 bases from J; bases unmatched to any gene: 6. Written as DNA, the CDR3 is TGTGCCAGCAGCGCCCGCAGGGGGGAGACCCAGTACTTC. It yields the protein CASSARRGETQYF.

This rearrangement joins TRBV23-1 to TRBJ2-1, with D possibly being TRBD2 (5 bases). TRBV23-1 is classed as an ORF, of uncertain function. The CDR3 length is 13 residues. V gave up 4 bases and J gave up 10 bases, with 14 bases separating them. The CDR3 DNA follows: TGCGCCAGCAGTCCTTACGCGGGTGAGGAGCAGTTCTTC. Amino acid sequence: CASSPYAGEEQFF.

The rearrangement links TRBV19 to TRBJ1-4; 9 nucleotides align to TRBD1. The CDR3 consists of 15 residues. In germline, CDR1 is LNHDA, CDR2 SQIVND (reference sequence). Unmatched junction bases numbered 12, after V lost 6 bases and J lost 10 bases. CDR3 DNA: TGTGCCAGTAGCAAAAACACAGGGGGCGACGGAAAACTGTTTTTT. Its protein is CASSKNTGGDGKLFF.

The CDR3: CASSLAGLVELFF. The CDR3 bases are TGTGCCAGCAGTTTAGCAGGGCTAGTGGAACTGTTTTTT. This rearrangement joins TRBV28 to TRBJ1-4, with TRBD1 as a possible D gene (5 bases). Trimming pared 2 bases from V and 12 bases from J, leaving 13 bases between. Germline loops: CDR1 MDHEN, CDR2 SYDVKM. The length of the CDR3 is 13 residues.

The chain joins TRBV29-1 to TRBJ2-7; TRBD2 matches at 16 bases. CDR3 size: 16 residues. Trimming removed 7 bases from V and 2 bases from J; junction bases left unmatched: 8. From germline, CDR1 is SQVTM and CDR2 ANQGSEA. CDR3 in amino acids: CSAAGTSGRVAYEQYF. CDR3 nucleotide sequence: TGCAGCGCCGCCGGGACTAGCGGGAGGGTTGCCTACGAGCAGTACTTC.

The genes are TRBV9 and TRBJ2-2; 7 bases line up with TRBD1. CDR3 length: 16 amino acids. Trimming cost V 4 bases and J 1 base; bases outside gene matches: 7. Looked up from germline, CDR1 is SGDLS and CDR2 is YYNGEE. The CDR3 loop is CASSPRRTGNTGELFF. CDR3 nucleotide sequence: TGTGCCAGCAGCCCACGCCGGACAGGGAACACCGGGGAGCTGTTTTTT. Combining the CDR3 with reference TRBV9 and TRBJ2-2 gives the whole variable domain DSGVTQTPKHLITATGQRVTLRCSPRSGDLSVYWYQQSLDQGLQFLIQYYNGEERAKGNILERFSAQQFPDLHSELNLSSLELGDSALYFCASSPRRTGNTGELFFGEGSRLTVL.

The V and J genes are TRBV5-1 and TRBJ1-5; D remains unclear. CDR1 SGHRS and CDR2 YFSETQ come from the germline V gene. The CDR3 loop spans 11 amino acids. With 3 bases removed from V and 4 bases from J, the gap between germline ends came to 2 bases. The chain's CDR3 is CASSSNQPQHF. As DNA, the CDR3 is TGCGCCAGCAGCTCTAATCAGCCCCAGCATTTT.

The gene calls are TRBV6-1 and TRBJ2-7, with a possible D match to TRBD1 (6 bases). The CDR3 spans 16 residues. Germline loops: CDR1 MNHNS, CDR2 SASEGT. The V and J ends lost 2 bases and 3 bases respectively, with 17 bases between them. CDR3 sequence reads: CASSERATGFSYEQYF. CDR3 coding DNA: TGTGCCAGCAGTGAACGGGCGACAGGATTCAGCTACGAGCAGTACTTC.

About this clone itself: This sample also contains other DNA sequences that code for the same CDR3. The J gene is TRBJ2-7, the V gene TRBV28; 7 bases are a match to TRBD2. CDR1 MDHEN and CDR2 SYDVKM come from the germline V gene. CDR3 length equals 14 residues. Trimming at V came to 6 bases and at J to 0 bases, leaving 5 bases not matched to a gene. Here the CDR3 reads CASRASGSSYEQYF. Here the CDR3 DNA reads TGTGCCAGCAGGGCTAGCGGTAGCTCCTACGAGCAGTACTTC.

The J gene is TRBJ2-7, the V gene TRBV5-4, with 7 nucleotides matching TRBD2. With V trimmed by 3 bases and J by 0 bases, 6 bases remained unmatched. Germline CDR1 is SGHNT and CDR2 is YYREEE (reference sequence). The CDR3 runs 15 residues. The CDR3 sequence: CASSSSGAFSYEQYF. The CDR3 DNA is TGTGCCAGCAGCTCCAGCGGGGCCTTCTCCTACGAGCAGTACTTC.

The chain combines TRBV5-1 with TRBJ2-5, with TRBD1 matching 7 bases. This CDR3 is 14 amino acids long. The junction had 2 bases not matched to a gene; V was cut back by 0 bases and J by 3 bases. Germline V CDR1 and CDR2: SGHRS, YFSETQ. The CDR3 here is CASSLEGTEETQYF. Written as DNA, the CDR3 is TGCGCCAGCAGCTTGGAAGGGACAGAAGAGACCCAGTACTTC.

The rearrangement joins TRBV30 to TRBJ1-4; a weak D match, TRBD1 (5 bases). Germline V gene lookup returns CDR1 GTSNPN and CDR2 SVGIG (reference sequence). The CDR3 contains 15 residues. Trimming shortened V by 1 base and J by 12 bases, and 21 bases separated the two germline ends. CDR3 coding DNA: TGTGCCTGGAGTGATGGCCGGGGAGGAGGGGCTGAACTGTTTTTT. As protein: CAWSDGRGGGAELFF.

The rearrangement joins TRBV4-1 to TRBJ2-2; 8 nucleotides align to TRBD2. The CDR3 covers 16 residues. J lost 5 bases, V lost 1 base, and 6 bases had no gene match. CDR1 is MGHRA and CDR2 is YSYEKL in the germline V gene. The CDR3, as DNA: TGCGCCAGCAGCCAAGGACCGGGAGGGCCAACCGGGGAGCTGTTTTTT. Its translation is CASSQGPGGPTGELFF.

The chain uses TRBV18 and TRBJ1-1, with 7 bases matching TRBD1. Looked up from germline, CDR1 is KGHSH and CDR2 is LQKENI. Trimming at V came to 3 bases and at J to 1 base, leaving 2 bases not matched to a gene. This CDR3 is 14 amino acids long. The DNA for the CDR3 is TGTGCCAGCTCACCGGACAGGACGAACACTGAAGCTTTCTTT. It codes for CASSPDRTNTEAFF.

This chain joins TRBV6-1 and TRBJ1-4, with 8 bases identical to TRBD1. Germline V gives CDR1 MNHNS, CDR2 SASEGT. The CDR3 is made up of 16 amino acids. The ends lost 1 base at V and 8 bases at J; junction bases unmatched: 9. In nucleotides, the CDR3 is TGTGCCAGCAGTGAAGTGGCCCAGGGGGCCGGAGAAAAACTGTTTTTT. Protein: CASSEVAQGAGEKLFF.